The 11 T cell receptor beta chains reported below all come from one sample, sequenced in a study of OX40 agonist ivuxolimab in advanced cancers. Libraries were prepared by immunoSEQ multiplex PCR; TCRdb keeps only in-frame clonotypes and omits some of them. The sample contains 70,000 to 85,000 clones, approximately 90% of which appear only once. Here the sequenced sample was CD4+ or CD8+ T cells sorted from blood, taken in a trial of the OX40 agonist ivuxolimab. Receptors were obtained from an adult with an advanced solid tumor such as melanoma, head and neck, liver or kidney cancer.

V and J are TRBV7-9 and TRBJ2-3; 8 nucleotides match TRBD2. CDR1 and CDR2 from the germline V gene are SEHNR and FQNEAQ (reference sequence). The junction had 12 bases not matched to a gene; V was cut back by 4 bases and J by 6 bases. The CDR3 totals 16 residues. The DNA for the CDR3 is TGTGCCAGCAGCTCCGGGACTTCTCGCGGGGGGGATACGCAGTATTTT. It is translated as CASSSGTSRGGDTQYF.

This clone was counted a single time. The V gene is TRBV9, the J gene TRBJ2-7; no firm D call. V lost 0 bases and J 6 bases, leaving 13 bases between the germline ends. The CDR3 is 14 residues long. Germline V lookup: CDR1 SGDLS, CDR2 YYNGEE. The CDR3 nucleotides are TGTGCCAGCAGCGTAGCCGTCCACGGCGTCGAGCAGTACTTC. Translation: CASSVAVHGVEQYF. Supplemented by reference TRBV9 and TRBJ2-7, the full variable domain reads DSGVTQTPKHLITATGQRVTLRCSPRSGDLSVYWYQQSLDQGLQFLIQYYNGEERAKGNILERFSAQQFPDLHSELNLSSLELGDSALYFCASSVAVHGVEQYFGPGTRLTVT.

This chain links TRBV11-3 with TRBJ2-6, with a weak D call TRBD1 (6 bases). CDR1 SGHNT and CDR2 YENEEA come from the germline V gene. V was clipped by 4 bases and J by 0 bases, with 16 bases between them. This CDR3 spans 18 amino acids. The CDR3 sequence is CASSSVRTVSSGANVLTF. The CDR3 DNA follows: TGTGCCAGCAGCTCAGTGCGGACAGTGAGCTCTGGGGCCAACGTCCTGACTTTC.

The chain has TRBV6-1 and TRBJ2-7; D gene ambiguous. CDR1 is MNHNS and CDR2 is SASEGT in the germline V gene. V was clipped by 0 bases and J by 4 bases, with 13 bases between them. The CDR3 has 15 amino acids. DNA for the CDR3: TGTGCCAGCAGTGAAGCTAGTTGGCTTTCTTACGAGCAGTACTTC. It is translated as CASSEASWLSYEQYF.

A few counts support this clone. This chain uses TRBV11-2 with TRBJ2-3, with TRBD2 as a possible D gene (6 bases). This CDR3 comprises 14 residues. Germline V gene data show CDR1 as SGHAT and CDR2 as FQNNGV. Trimming took 4 bases from V and 4 from J, leaving 12 bases between them. The CDR3 sequence is CASSSTTRADTQYF. The CDR3 region has the DNA TGTGCCAGCAGCTCCACGACTAGGGCAGATACGCAGTATTTT.

The chain couples TRBV28 to TRBJ1-2; tentatively, D is TRBD1 (6 bases). The V end was cut by 7 bases, the J end by 0 bases, with 18 bases between. This CDR3 is built from 16 residues. Looked up from germline, CDR1 is MDHEN and CDR2 is SYDVKM. CDR3 in amino acids: CASTIVGGRTNYGYTF. CDR3 nucleotide sequence: TGTGCCAGCACCATAGTGGGGGGCCGGACTAACTATGGCTACACCTTC.

This clone has only one observation. The CDR3 sequence: CASRPDRNTGELFF. CDR3 nucleotide sequence: TGTGCCAGCAGACCTGACAGGAACACCGGGGAGCTGTTTTTT. V gene TRBV11-1 combines with J gene TRBJ2-2; D is perhaps TRBD1 (5 bases). Germline assignment: CDR1 SGHAT and CDR2 FQDESV (reference sequence). The CDR3 runs to 14 residues. Deletions cut 6 bases from V and 1 base from J, with 9 bases between.

The rearrangement uses TRBV6-5 and TRBJ2-6; no reliable D call. The V gene's germline CDR1 is MNHEY and CDR2 SVGAGI. Trimming pared 4 bases from V and 0 bases from J, leaving 1 base between. The CDR3 contains 13 residues. For the CDR3, the DNA is TGTGCCAGCAGTTTCTCTGGGGCCAACGTCCTGACTTTC. Protein product: CASSFSGANVLTF.

The rearrangement links TRBV27 to TRBJ1-5, with a tentative D call TRBD1 (5 bases). Germline V gene lookup returns CDR1 MNHEY and CDR2 SMNVEV (reference sequence). The CDR3 contains 15 residues. The V end lost 6 bases, the J end lost 2 bases, and 14 bases lay between the germline ends. CDR3 region: CASRPGPGGNQPQHF. CDR3 nucleotides: TGTGCCAGCAGGCCGGGACCCGGGGGCAATCAGCCCCAGCATTTT.

The J gene is TRBJ2-1, the V gene TRBV28; D may match TRBD1 or TRBD2 (5 bases each). The CDR3 sequence is 16 residues long. Trimming removed 2 bases at V and 4 bases at J, with 15 bases between. Germline values: CDR1 MDHEN, CDR2 SYDVKM. The CDR3 reads CASSLVQRGLYNEQFF. CDR3 coding DNA: TGTGCCAGCAGTTTAGTACAGAGGGGCCTTTACAATGAGCAGTTCTTC.

J is TRBJ2-1 and V is TRBV29-1; D may correspond to TRBD1 or TRBD2 (5 bases each). The CDR3 consists of 13 residues. The germline V and J ends were trimmed by 2 bases and 10 bases, with 15 bases remaining between them. The germline gives CDR1 SQVTM, CDR2 ANQGSEA. The CDR3 sequence: CSVELLGPGEQFF. The CDR3 DNA sequence: TGCAGCGTTGAACTTCTGGGACCGGGCGAGCAGTTCTTC.